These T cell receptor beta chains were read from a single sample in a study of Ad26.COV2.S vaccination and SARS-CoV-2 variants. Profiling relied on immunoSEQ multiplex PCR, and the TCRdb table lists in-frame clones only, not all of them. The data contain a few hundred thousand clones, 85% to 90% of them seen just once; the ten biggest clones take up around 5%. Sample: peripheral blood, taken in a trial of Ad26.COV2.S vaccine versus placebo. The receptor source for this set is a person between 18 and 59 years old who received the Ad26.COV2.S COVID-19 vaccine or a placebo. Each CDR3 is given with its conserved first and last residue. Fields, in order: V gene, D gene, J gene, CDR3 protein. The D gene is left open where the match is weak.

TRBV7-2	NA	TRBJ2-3	CASSSPASGISTDTQYF
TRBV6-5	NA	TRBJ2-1	CASRFGGPGAEQFF
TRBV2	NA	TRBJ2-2	CASVAENTGELFF
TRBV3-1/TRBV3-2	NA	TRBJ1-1	CASSQDLIGRGAFF
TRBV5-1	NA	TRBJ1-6	CASSPETGFNSPLHF
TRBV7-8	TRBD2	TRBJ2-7	CASSLEFGTSLEQYF
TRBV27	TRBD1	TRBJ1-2	CASSLKWTGTGLGYGYTF
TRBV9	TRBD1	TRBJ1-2	CASSVGTGLNYGYTF
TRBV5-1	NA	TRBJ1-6	CASSLGLGDYNSPLHF
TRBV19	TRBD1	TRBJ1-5	CASSLTGGNGNQPQHF
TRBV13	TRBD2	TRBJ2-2	CASSLAVLAGLTGELFF
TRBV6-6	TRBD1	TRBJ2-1	CASSSIGQGNFQFF
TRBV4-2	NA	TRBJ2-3	CASSPLSGENTDTQYF
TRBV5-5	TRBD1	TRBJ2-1	CASSSRSWQGASDEQFF
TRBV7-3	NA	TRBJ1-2	CASSLTVTGRVDYGYTF
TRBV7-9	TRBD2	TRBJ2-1	CASSQGTSGTYNEQFF
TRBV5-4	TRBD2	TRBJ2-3	CASSPGGSGGRGDTQYF
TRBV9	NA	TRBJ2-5	CASSVDSWGSRETQYF
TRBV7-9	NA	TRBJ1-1	CASSLVRGPYDYTEAFF
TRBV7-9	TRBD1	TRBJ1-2	CASSLAWPTGKYGYTF
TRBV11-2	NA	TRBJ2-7	CASSLGWDYEQYF
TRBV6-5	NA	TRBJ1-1	CASSLRQTLEAFF
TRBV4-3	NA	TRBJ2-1	CASSQDLAVGNYNEQFF
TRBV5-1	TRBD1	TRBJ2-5	CASSFEGGQGYRDGTQYF
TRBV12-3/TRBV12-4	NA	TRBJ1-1	CASSLDPAPAFF
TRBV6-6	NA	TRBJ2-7	CASSDQSSYEQYF
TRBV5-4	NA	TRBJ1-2	CASSSGQEQRIVGYTF
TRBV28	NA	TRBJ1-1	CASSVPANTEAFF
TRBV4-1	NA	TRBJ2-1	CASSHAQQGYNEQFF